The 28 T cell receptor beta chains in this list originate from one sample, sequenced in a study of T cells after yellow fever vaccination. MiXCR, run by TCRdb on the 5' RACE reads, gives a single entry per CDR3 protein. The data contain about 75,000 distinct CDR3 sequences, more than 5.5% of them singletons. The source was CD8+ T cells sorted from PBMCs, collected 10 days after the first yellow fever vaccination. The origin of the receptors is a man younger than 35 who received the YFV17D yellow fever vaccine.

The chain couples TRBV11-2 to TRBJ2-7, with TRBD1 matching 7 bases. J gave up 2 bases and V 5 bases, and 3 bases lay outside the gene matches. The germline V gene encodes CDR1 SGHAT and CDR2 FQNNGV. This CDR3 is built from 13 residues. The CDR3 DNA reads TGTGCCAGCAGCACCGGGACAGCCTACGAGCAGTACGTC. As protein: CASSTGTAYEQYV.

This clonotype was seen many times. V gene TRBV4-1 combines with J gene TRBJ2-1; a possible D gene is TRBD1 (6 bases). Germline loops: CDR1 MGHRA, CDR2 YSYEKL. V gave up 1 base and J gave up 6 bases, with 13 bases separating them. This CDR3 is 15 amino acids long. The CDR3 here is CASSQGTGSGNEQFF. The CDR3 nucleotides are TGCGCCAGCAGCCAAGGCACAGGGTCGGGCAATGAGCAGTTCTTC.

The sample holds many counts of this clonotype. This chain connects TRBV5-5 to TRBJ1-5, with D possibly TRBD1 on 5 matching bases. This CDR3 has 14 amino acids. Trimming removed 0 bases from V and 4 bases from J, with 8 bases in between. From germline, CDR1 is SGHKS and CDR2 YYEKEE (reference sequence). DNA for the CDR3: TGTGCCAGCAGCTTGGCAGGGCTGAATCAGCCCCAGCATTTT. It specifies CASSLAGLNQPQHF.

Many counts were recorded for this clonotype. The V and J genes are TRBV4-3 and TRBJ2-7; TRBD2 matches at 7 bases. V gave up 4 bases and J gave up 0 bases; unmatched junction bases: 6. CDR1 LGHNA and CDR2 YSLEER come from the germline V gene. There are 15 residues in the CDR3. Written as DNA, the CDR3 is TGCGCCAGCAGCCCTGGACTAGGGAGCTCCTACGAGCAGTACTTC. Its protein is CASSPGLGSSYEQYF.

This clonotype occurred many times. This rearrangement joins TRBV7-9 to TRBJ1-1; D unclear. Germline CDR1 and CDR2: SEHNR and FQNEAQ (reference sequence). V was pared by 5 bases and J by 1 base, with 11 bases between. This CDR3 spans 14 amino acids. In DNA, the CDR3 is TGTGCCAGCAGCACGGTGGTACGGAACACTGAAGCTTTCTTT. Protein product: CASSTVVRNTEAFF.

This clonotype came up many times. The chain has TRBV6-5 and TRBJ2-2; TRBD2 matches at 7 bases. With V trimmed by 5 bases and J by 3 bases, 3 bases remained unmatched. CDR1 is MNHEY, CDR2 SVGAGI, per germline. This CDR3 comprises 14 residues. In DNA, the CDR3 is TGTGCCAGCAGTCCAGGGAGGGACACCGGGGAGCTGTTTTTT. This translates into CASSPGRDTGELFF.

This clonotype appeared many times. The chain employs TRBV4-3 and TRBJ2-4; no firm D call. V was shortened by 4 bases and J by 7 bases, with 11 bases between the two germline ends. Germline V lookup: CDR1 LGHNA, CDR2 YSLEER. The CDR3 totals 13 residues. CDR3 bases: TGCGCCAGCAGCCCGTCTCTGAATAACATTCAGTACTTC. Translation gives CASSPSLNNIQYF.

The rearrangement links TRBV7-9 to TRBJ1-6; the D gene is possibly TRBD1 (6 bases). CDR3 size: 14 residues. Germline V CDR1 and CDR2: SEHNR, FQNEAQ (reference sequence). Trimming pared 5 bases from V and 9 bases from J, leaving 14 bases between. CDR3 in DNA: TGTGCCAGCAGCCGGACAGAACAGACTTCACCCCTCCACTTT. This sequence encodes CASSRTEQTSPLHF.

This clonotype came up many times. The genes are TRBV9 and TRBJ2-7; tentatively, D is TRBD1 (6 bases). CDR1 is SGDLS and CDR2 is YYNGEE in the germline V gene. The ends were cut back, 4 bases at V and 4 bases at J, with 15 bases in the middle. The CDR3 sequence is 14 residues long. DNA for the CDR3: TGTGCCAGCAGCCCCGGTAACAGGGCTTACGAGCAGTACTTC. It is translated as CASSPGNRAYEQYF.

The CDR3 DNA follows: TGCGCCAGCACCCCGAGCCACCCAGTCCGGGAGACCCAGTACTTC. Its protein is CASTPSHPVRETQYF. The chain has TRBV5-1 and TRBJ2-5, with D unresolved. This CDR3 spans 15 amino acids. The V end was cut by 6 bases, the J end by 5 bases, with 20 bases between. Germline CDR1 is SGHRS and CDR2 is YFSETQ.

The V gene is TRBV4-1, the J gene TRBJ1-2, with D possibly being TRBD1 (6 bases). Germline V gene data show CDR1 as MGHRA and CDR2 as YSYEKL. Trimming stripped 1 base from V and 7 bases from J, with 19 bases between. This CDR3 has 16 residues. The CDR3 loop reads CASSQVSPPGGSGYTF. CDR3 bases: TGCGCCAGCAGCCAAGTATCCCCCCCCGGGGGCTCTGGCTACACCTTC.

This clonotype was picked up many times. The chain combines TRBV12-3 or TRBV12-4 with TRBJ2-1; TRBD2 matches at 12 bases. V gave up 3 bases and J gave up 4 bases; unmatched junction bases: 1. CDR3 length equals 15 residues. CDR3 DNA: TGTGCCAGCAGTTTTACTAGCGGGGGGTACAATGAGCAGTTCTTC. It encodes CASSFTSGGYNEQFF.

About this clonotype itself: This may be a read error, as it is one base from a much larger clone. The CDR3 is CASSLGQGIAEAFF. Here the CDR3 DNA reads TGCGCCAGCAGCTTAGGACAGGGGATCGCTGAAGCTTTCTTT. This rearrangement joins TRBV5-1 to TRBJ1-1, with 9 bases lining up with TRBD1. Germline V CDR1 and CDR2: SGHRS, YFSETQ. The CDR3 length is 14 residues. The ends lost 2 bases at V and 6 bases at J; junction bases unmatched: 5.

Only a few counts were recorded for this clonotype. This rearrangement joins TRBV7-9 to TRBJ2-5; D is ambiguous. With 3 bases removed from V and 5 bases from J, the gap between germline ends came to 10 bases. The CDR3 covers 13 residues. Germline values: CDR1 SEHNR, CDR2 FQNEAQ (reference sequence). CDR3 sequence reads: CASSFDPRETQYF. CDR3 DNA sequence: TGTGCCAGCAGCTTTGACCCGCGGGAGACCCAGTACTTC.

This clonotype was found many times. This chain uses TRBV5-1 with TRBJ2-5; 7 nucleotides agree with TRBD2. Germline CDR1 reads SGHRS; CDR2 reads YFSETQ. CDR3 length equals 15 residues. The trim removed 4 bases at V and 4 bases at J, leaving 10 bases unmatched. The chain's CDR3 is CASSPAGPGGETQYF. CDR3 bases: TGCGCCAGCAGCCCCGCGGGACCGGGGGGAGAGACCCAGTACTTC.

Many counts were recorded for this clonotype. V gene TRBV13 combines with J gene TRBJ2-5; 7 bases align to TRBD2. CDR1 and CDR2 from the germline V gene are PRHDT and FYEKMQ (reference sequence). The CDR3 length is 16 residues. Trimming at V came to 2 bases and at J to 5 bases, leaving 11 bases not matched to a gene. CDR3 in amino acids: CASSLWSVGAGETQYF. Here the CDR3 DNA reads TGTGCCAGCAGCTTATGGTCGGTCGGAGCGGGGGAGACCCAGTACTTC.

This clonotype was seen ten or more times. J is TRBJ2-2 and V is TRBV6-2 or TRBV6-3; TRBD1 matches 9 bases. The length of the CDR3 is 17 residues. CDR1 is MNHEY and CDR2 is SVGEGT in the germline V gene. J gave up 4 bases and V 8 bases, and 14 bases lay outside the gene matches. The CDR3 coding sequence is TGTGCCAGCCGAGGGGACAGGGCCGATCGGGTCACCGGGGAGCTGTTTTTT. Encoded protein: CASRGDRADRVTGELFF.

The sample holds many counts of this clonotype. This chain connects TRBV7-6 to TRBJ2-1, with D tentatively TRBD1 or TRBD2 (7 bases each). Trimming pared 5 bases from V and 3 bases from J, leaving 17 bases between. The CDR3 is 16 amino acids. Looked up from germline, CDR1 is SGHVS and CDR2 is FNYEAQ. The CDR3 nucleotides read TGTGCCAGCAGCCCGAGCACAGGGGACTACTACAATGAGCAGTTCTTC. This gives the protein CASSPSTGDYYNEQFF.

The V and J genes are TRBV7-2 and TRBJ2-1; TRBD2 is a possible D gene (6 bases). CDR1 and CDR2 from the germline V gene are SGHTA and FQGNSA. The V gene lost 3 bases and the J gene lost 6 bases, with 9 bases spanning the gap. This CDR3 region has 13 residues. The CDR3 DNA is TGTGCCAGCAGCTTCACGACTAGCAATGAGCAGTTCTTC. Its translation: CASSFTTSNEQFF. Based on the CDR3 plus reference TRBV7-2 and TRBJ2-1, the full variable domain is GAGVSQSPSNKVTEKGKDVELRCDPISGHTALYWYRQSLGQGLEFLIYFQGNSAPDKSGLPSDRFSAERTGGSVSTLTIQRTQQEDSAVYLCASSFTTSNEQFFGPGTRLTVL.

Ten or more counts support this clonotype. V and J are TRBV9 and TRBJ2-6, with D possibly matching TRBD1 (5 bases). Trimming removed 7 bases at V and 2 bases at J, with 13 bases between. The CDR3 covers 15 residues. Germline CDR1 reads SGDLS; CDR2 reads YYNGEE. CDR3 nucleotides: TGTGCCAGCGGAATCACAGGAACTGGGGCCAACGTCCTGACTTTC. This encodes CASGITGTGANVLTF. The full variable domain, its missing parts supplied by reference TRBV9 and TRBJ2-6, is DSGVTQTPKHLITATGQRVTLRCSPRSGDLSVYWYQQSLDQGLQFLIQYYNGEERAKGNILERFSAQQFPDLHSELNLSSLELGDSALYFCASGITGTGANVLTFGAGSRLTVL.

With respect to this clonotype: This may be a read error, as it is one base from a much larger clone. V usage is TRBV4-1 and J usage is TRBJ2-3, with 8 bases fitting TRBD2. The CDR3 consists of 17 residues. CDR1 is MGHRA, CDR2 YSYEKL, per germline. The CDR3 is CASSPGLGLGSVDAQYF. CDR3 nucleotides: TGCGCCAGCAGCCCAGGTCTGGGACTAGGGAGCGTAGATGCGCAGTATTTT.

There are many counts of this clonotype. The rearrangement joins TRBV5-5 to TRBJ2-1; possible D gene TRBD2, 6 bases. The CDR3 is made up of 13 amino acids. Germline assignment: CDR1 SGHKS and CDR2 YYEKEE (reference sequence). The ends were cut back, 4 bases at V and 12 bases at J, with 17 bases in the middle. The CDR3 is CASSGPGVVGQFF. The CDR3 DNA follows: TGTGCCAGCAGCGGACCGGGGGTAGTAGGGCAGTTCTTC.

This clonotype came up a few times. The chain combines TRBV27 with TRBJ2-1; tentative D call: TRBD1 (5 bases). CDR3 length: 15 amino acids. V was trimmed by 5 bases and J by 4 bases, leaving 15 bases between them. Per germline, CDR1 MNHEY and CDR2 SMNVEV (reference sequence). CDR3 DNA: TGTGCCAGCAGTACCTTAGGGGCCATTTACAATGAGCAGTTCTTC. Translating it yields CASSTLGAIYNEQFF.

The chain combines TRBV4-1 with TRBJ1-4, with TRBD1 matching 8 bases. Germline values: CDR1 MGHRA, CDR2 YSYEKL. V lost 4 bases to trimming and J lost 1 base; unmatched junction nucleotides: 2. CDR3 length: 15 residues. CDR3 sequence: CASSLTGGTNEKLFF. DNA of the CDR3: TGCGCCAGCAGCCTCACAGGGGGAACTAATGAAAAACTGTTTTTT.

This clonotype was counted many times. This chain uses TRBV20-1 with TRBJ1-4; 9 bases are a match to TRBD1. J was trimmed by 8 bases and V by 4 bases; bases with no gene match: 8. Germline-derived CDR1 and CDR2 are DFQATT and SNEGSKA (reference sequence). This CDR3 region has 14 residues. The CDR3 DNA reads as TGCAGTGCTACCCCCGGGACAGGGAACGAAAAACTGTTTTTT. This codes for CSATPGTGNEKLFF.

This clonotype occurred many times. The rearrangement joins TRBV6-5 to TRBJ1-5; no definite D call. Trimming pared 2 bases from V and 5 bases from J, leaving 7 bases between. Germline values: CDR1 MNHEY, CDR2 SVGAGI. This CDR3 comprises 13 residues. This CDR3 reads CASSYKEYQPQHF. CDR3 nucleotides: TGTGCCAGCAGTTACAAGGAGTATCAGCCCCAGCATTTT.

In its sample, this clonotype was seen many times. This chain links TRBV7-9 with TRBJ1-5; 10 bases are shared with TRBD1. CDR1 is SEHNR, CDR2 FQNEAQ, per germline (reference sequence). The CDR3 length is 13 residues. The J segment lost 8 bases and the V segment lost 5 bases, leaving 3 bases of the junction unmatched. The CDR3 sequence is CASSGTGAEPQHF. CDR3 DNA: TGTGCCAGCAGCGGGACAGGGGCGGAGCCCCAGCATTTT. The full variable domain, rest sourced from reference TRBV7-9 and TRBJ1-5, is DTGVSQNPRHKITKRGQNVTFRCDPISEHNRLYWYRQTLGQGPEFLTYFQNEAQLEKSRLLSDRFSAERPKGSFSTLEIQRTEQGDSAMYLCASSGTGAEPQHFGDGTRLSIL.

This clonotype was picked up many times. Here the CDR3 DNA reads TGCGCCAGCAGGTCTCAAACTTGGGACGAGCAGTACTTC. It is translated as CASRSQTWDEQYF. The chain is built from TRBV4-1 and TRBJ2-7; unclear D gene. This CDR3 region has 13 residues. Germline assignment: CDR1 MGHRA and CDR2 YSYEKL. Trimming left V 6 bases short and J 5 bases short, with 14 bases between.